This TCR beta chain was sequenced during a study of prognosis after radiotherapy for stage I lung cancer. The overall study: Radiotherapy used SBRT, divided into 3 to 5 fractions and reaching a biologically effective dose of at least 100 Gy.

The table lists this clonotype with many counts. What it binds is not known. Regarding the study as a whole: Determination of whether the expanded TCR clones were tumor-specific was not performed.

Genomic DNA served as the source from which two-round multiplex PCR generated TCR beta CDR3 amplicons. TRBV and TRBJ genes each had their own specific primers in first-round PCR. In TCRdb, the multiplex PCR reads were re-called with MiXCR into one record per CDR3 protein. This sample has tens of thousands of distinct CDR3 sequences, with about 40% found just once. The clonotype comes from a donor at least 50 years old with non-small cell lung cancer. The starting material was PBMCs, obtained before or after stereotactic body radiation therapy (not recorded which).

Here the CDR3 DNA reads TGTGCCAGCAGTCTCGGACAGGGGGACACAGATACGCAGTATTTT. This sequence encodes CASSLGQGDTDTQYF. The J gene is TRBJ2-3, the V gene TRBV12-3 or TRBV12-4, with TRBD1 matching over 10 bases. CDR3 length equals 15 residues. The trim removed 5 bases at V and 2 bases at J, leaving 4 bases unmatched.